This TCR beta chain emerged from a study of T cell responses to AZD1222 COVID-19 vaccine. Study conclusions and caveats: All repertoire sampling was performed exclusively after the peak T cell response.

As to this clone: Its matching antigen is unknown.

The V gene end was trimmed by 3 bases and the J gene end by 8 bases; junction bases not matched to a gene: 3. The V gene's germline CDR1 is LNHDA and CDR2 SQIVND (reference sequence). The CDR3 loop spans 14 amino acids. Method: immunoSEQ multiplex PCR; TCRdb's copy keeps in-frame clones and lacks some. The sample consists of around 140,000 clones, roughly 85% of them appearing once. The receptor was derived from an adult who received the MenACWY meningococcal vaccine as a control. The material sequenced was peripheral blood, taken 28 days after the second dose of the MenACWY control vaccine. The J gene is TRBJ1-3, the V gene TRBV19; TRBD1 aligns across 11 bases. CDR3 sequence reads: CASSIGQGAHTIYF. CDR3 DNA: TGTGCCAGTAGTATCGGACAGGGGGCCCACACCATATATTTT.